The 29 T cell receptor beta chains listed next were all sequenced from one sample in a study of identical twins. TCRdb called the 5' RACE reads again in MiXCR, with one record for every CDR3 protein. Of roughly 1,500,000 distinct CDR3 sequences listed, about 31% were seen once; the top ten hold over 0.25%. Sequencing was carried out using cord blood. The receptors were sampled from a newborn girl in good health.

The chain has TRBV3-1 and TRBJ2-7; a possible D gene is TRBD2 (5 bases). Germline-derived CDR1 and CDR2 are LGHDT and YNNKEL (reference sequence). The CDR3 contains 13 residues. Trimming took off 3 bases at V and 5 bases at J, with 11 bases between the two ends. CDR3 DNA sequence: TGTGCCAGCAGCCACCCCCTAGCAAACGAGCAGTACTTC. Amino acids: CASSHPLANEQYF.

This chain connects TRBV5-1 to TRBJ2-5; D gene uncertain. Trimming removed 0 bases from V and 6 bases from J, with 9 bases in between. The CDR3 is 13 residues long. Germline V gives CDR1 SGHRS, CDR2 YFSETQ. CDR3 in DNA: TGCGCCAGCAGCTTGGACCGTGGAAAGACCCAGTACTTC. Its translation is CASSLDRGKTQYF.

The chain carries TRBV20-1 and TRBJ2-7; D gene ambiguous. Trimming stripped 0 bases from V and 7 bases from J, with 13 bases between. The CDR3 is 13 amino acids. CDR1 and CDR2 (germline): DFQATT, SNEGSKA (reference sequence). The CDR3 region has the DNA TGCAGTGCTAGAGACCAGTACTACAATGAGCAGTACTTC. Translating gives CSARDQYYNEQYF.

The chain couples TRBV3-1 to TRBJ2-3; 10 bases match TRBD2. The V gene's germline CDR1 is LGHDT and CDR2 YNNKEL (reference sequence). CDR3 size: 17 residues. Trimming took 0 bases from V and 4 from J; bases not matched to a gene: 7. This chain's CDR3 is CASSQERRSGGADTQYF. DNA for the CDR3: TGTGCCAGCAGCCAAGAAAGACGGAGCGGGGGGGCAGATACGCAGTATTTT.

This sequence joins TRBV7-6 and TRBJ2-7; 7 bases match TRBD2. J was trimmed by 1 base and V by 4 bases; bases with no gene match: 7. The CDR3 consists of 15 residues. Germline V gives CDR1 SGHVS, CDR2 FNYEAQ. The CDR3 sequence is CASSSLAGFSYEQYF. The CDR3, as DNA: TGTGCCAGCAGCTCATTAGCGGGTTTTTCCTACGAGCAGTACTTC.

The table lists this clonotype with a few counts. The CDR3 reads CATRGTSGSEQFF. CDR3 sequence (DNA): TGTGCCACCAGAGGGACTAGCGGTTCGGAGCAGTTCTTC. The chain couples TRBV24-1 to TRBJ2-1; 11 bases map to TRBD2. The J segment lost 10 bases and the V segment lost 7 bases, leaving 5 bases of the junction unmatched. This CDR3 contains 13 residues. The germline V gene has CDR1 KGHDR and CDR2 SFDVKD.

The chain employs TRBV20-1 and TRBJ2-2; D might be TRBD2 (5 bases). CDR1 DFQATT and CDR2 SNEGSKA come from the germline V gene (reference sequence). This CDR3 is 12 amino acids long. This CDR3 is CTVSGETGELFF. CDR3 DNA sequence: TGCACCGTCTCTGGGGAGACCGGGGAGCTGTTTTTT.

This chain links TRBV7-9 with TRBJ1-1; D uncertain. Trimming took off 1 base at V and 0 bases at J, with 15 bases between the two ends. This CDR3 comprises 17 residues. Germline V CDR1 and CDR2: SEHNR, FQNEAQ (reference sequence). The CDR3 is CASSLGRARDLNTEAFF. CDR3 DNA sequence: TGTGCCAGCAGCTTAGGGCGAGCACGGGATCTGAACACTGAAGCTTTCTTT.

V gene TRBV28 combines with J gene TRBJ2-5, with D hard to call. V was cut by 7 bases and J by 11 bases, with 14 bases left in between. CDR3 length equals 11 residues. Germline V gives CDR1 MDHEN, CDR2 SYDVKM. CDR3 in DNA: TGTGCCAGCAACCTAAGGAAAGAGCAGTACTTC. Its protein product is CASNLRKEQYF.

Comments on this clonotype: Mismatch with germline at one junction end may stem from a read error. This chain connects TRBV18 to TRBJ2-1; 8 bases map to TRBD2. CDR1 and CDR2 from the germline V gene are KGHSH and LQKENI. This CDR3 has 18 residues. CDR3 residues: CASSLSLAEGTSYNERFF. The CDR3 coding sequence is TGTGCCAGCTCATTATCACTAGCGGAGGGAACCTCCTACAATGAGCGGTTCTTC.

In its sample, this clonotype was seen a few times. Written as DNA, the CDR3 is TGTGCCAGCAGCTTGCGGGGGGGTGCCTACAATGAGCAGTACTTC. It specifies CASSLRGGAYNEQYF. This chain links TRBV11-2 with TRBJ2-5; TRBD2 agrees at 9 bases. Looked up from germline, CDR1 is SGHAT and CDR2 is FQNNGV. V lost 3 bases and J lost 11; bases outside the gene matches: 13. The CDR3 sequence is 15 residues long.

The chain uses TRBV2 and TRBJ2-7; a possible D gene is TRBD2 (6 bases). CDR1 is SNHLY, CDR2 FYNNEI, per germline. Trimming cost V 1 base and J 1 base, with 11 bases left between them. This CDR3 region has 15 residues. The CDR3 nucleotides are TGTGCCAGCAGTGAAGAGGGACTCAGATCCTACGAGCAGTACTTC. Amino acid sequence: CASSEEGLRSYEQYF.

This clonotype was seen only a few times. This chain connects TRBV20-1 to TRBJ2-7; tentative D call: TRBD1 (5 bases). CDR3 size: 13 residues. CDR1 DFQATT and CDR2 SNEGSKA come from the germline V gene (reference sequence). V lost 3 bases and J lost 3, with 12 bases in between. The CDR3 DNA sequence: TGCAGTGCTAGGGCAGGGTCGGACTACGAGCAGTACTTC. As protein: CSARAGSDYEQYF.

The CDR3 loop reads CASSVLAGARSYNEQFF. CDR3 bases: TGTGCCAGCAGTGTGCTAGCGGGAGCTCGATCCTACAATGAGCAGTTCTTC. The chain employs TRBV2 and TRBJ2-1; 10 positions agree with TRBD2. Per the germline V gene, CDR1 is SNHLY and CDR2 is FYNNEI. The CDR3 length is 17 residues. Unmatched junction bases numbered 7, after V lost 4 bases and J lost 1 base.

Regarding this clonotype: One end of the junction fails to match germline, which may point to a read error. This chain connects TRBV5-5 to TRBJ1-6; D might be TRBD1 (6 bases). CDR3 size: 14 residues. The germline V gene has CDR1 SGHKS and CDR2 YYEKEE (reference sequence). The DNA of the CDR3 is TGTGTCAGCAGCGGGGACATCCGGTATTCACCCCTCCACTTT. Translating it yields CVSSGDIRYSPLHF.

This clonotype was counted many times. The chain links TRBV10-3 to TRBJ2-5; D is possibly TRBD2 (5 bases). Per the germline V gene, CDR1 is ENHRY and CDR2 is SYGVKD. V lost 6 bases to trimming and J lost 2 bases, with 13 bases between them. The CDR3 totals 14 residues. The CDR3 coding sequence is TGTGCCATCAGCGAACTAGGAGAGCAAGAGACCCAGTACTTC. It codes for CAISELGEQETQYF.

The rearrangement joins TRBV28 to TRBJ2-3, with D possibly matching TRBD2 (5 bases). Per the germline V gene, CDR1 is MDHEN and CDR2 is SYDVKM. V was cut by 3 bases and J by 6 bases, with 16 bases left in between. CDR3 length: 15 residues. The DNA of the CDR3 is TGTGCCAGCAGTTTTTCGGGGTGGTTGGTGGATACGCAGTATTTT. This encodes CASSFSGWLVDTQYF.

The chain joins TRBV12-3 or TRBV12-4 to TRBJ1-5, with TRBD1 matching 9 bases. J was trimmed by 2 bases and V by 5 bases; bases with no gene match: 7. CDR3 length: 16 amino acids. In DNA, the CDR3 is TGTGCCAGCAGTCTTACAGGGGGCGCGGGCAATCAGCCCCAGCATTTT. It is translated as CASSLTGGAGNQPQHF.

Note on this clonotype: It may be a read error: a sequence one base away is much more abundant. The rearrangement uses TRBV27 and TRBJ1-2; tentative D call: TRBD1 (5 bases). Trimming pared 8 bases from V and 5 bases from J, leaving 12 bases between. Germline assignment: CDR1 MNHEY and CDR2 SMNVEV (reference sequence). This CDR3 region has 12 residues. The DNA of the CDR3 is TGTGCCAGCTTCGGGGGTCGATATGGCTACACCTTC. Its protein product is CASFGGRYGYTF.

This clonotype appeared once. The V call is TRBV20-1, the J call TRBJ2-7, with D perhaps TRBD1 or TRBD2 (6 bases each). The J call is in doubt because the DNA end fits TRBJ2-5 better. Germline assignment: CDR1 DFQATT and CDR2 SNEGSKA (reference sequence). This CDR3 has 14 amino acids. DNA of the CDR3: TGCAGTGCTACCCGGGGGCTAGGAGGGGAGACCCAGTACTTC. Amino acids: CSATRGLGGETQYF.

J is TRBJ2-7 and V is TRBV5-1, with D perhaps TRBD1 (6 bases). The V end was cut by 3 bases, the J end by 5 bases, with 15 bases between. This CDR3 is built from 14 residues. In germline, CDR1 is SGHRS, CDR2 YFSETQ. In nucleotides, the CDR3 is TGCGCCAGCAGCTCGGTACAGGGACGGGACGAGCAGTACTTC. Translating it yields CASSSVQGRDEQYF.

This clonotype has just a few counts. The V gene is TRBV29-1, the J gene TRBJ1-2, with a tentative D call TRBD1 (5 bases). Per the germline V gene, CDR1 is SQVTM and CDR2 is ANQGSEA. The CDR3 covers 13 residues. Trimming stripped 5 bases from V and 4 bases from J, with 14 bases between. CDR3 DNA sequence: TGCAGCGTTCGTGTAACAGGTTCCTATGGCTACACCTTC. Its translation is CSVRVTGSYGYTF. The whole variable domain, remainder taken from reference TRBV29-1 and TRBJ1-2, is SAVISQKPSRDICQRGTSLTIQCQVDSQVTMMFWYRQQPGQSLTLIATANQGSEATYESGFVIDKFPISRPNLTFSTLTVSNMSPEDSSIYLCSVRVTGSYGYTFGSGTRLTVV.

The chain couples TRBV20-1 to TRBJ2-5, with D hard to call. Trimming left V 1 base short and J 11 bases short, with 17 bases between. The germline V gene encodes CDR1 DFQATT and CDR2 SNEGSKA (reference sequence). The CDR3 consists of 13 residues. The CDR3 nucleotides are TGCAGTGCTAGAGGTGGACCTCCTTTCCTGCAGTACTTC. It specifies CSARGGPPFLQYF.

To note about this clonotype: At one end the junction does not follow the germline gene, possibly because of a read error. CDR3 protein: CIKGRSSYEQCF. Written as DNA, the CDR3 is TGCATCAAGGGGCGCAGCTCCTACGAGCAGTGCTTC. The chain has TRBV29-1 and TRBJ2-7, with D perhaps matching TRBD1 (5 bases). Germline V gene data show CDR1 as SQVTM and CDR2 as ANQGSEA. The CDR3 spans 12 residues.

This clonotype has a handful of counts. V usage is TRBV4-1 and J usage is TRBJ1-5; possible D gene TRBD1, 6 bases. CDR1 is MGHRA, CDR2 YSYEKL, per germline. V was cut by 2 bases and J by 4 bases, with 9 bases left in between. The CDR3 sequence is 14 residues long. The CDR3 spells CASSQRGQNQPQHF. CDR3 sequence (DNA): TGCGCCAGCAGCCAAAGGGGACAAAATCAGCCCCAGCATTTT.

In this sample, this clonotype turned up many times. The CDR3 here is CSVAAGDSYEQYF. The DNA for the CDR3 is TGCAGCGTTGCCGCGGGTGACTCCTACGAGCAGTACTTC. This chain links TRBV29-1 with TRBJ2-7; tentative D call: TRBD2 (5 bases). V lost 4 bases and J lost 0, with 10 bases in between. The germline CDR1 and CDR2 sequences are SQVTM and ANQGSEA. This CDR3 spans 13 amino acids.

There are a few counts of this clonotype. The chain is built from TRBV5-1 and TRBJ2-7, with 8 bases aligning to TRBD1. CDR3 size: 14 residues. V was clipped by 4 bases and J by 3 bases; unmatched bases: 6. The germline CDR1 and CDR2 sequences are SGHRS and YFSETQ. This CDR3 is CASSDRTGNYEQYF. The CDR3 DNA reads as TGCGCCAGCAGCGATCGGACAGGGAACTACGAGCAGTACTTC. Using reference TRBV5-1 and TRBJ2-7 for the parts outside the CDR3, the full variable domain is KAGVTQTPRYLIKTRGQQVTLSCSPISGHRSVSWYQQTPGQGLQFLFEYFSETQRNKGNFPGRFSGRQFSNSRSEMNVSTLELGDSALYLCASSDRTGNYEQYFGPGTRLTVT.

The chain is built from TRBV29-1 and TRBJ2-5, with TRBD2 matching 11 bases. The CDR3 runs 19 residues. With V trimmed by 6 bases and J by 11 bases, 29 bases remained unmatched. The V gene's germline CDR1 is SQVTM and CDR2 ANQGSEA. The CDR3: CSVPHPGLAEGPPYNEQYF. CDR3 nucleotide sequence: TGCAGCGTCCCCCATCCGGGACTAGCGGAGGGTCCCCCTTACAATGAGCAGTACTTC. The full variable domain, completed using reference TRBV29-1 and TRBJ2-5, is SAVISQKPSRDICQRGTSLTIQCQVDSQVTMMFWYRQQPGQSLTLIATANQGSEATYESGFVIDKFPISRPNLTFSTLTVSNMSPEDSSIYLCSVPHPGLAEGPPYNEQYFGPGTRLLVL.

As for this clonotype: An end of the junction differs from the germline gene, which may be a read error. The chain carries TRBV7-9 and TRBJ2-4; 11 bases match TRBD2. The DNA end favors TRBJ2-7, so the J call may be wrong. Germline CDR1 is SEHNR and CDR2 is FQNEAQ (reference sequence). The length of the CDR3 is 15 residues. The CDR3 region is CARSSLLAGDYEQYF. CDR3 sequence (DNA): TGTGCCCGCAGCTCTCTACTAGCGGGAGACTACGAGCAGTACTTC.